This paragraph covers one TCR beta chain sequence. Its antigen is as yet unknown. The data were taken from a study of vaccination effects on CD4 cells after COVID-19. Across the whole study: Each participant was given two doses of one vaccine (BNT162b2 or mRNA-1273). Study-level results: The study dataset contains few convalescent patients and includes no early post-infection timepoints. Only 1 of 255 vaccine-induced clones from healthy vaccinees cross-reacted with common cold coronaviruses.

Antigen-specific CD4+ T cells were expanded (with viral peptide pools) by the ViraFEST assay ahead of sequencing. Having been cultured for roughly 11 days, the cells underwent CD4+ T cell isolation. None of these healthy vaccinees had been infected with SARS-CoV-2 before vaccination. Half the medium was swapped for IL-2 medium on days 3 and 7. There are 19 residues in the CDR3. Losses at the gene ends were 2 bases for V and 9 bases for J; bases not matched to a gene: 18. CDR1 is LGHDT and CDR2 is YNNKEL in the germline V gene (reference sequence). Assay: immunoSEQ multiplex PCR; the TCRdb copy retains only in-frame clones and omits some. The sample carries more than 40,000 clones, 77% recorded once.

The clonotype was recovered from a human donor who received a COVID-19 vaccine. Sequenced here: CD4+ T cells from PBMCs cultured with HCoV-NL63 spike peptides, sampled before COVID-19 vaccination. The rearrangement joins TRBV3-1 (or the pseudogene TRBV3-2) to TRBJ2-1; 11 positions agree with TRBD2. CDR3 DNA: TGTGCCAGCAGCCAATGCTTGCTAGCGGGGGGCCCACCTCCTGGTGAGCAGTTCTTC. Translated, it gives CASSQCLLAGGPPPGEQFF.